The rows below give T cell receptor beta chains drawn from one sample of a study of neurological immune-mediated disorders. In TCRdb, the 5' RACE reads were re-called with MiXCR into one record per CDR3 protein. The data contain approximately 30,000 distinct CDR3 sequences, about 4% of them singletons. The sequencing sample was made of CD4+ T cells from blood. The receptors originated from a woman aged 35 to 49 in good health. Each CDR3 is given with its conserved first and last residue. A D gene is named only where the DNA matches it firmly. Expanded clones get a size class; other rows say once, few or many, or leave the size out.

V: TRBV5-1; J: TRBJ1-2; D: NA; size: many; DNA: TGCGCCAGCAGCTTGGACAGCCAAACCTATGGCTACACCTTC; CDR3: CASSLDSQTYGYTF
V: TRBV20-1; J: TRBJ2-7; D: NA; size: many; DNA: TGCAGTGCTAGAGCGGAGGGGGGTCCCTACGAGCAGTACTTC; CDR3: CSARAEGGPYEQYF
V: TRBV27; J: TRBJ2-7; D: TRBD1; size: many; DNA: TGTGCCAGCGGGTCTTCGGGACAGGTCGCTTCCTACGAGCAGTACTTC; CDR3: CASGSSGQVASYEQYF
V: TRBV18; J: TRBJ1-1; D: NA; size: many; DNA: TGTGCCAGCTCACCACAGACGAACACTGAAGCTTTCTTT; CDR3: CASSPQTNTEAFF
V: TRBV7-2; J: TRBJ1-1; D: NA; size: many; DNA: TGTGCCAGCAGCTTCGAACTCAAAGCTGAAGCTTTCTTT; CDR3: CASSFELKAEAFF
V: TRBV9; J: TRBJ2-5; D: NA; size: few; DNA: TGTGCCAGCAGCGTAGGAGGCAGGGTGACAGAGACCCAGTACTTC; CDR3: CASSVGGRVTETQYF
V: TRBV10-3; J: TRBJ1-5; D: NA; size: medium-sized; DNA: TGTGCCATCAGTGAGTCGGACGGGGGTCAGCCCCAGCATTTT; CDR3: CAISESDGGQPQHF
V: TRBV7-9; J: TRBJ2-3; D: TRBD2; size: many; DNA: TGTGCCAGCAGCGCAGCAGCGGGGACGTATAGCACAGATACGCAGTATTTT; CDR3: CASSAAAGTYSTDTQYF
V: TRBV12-3/TRBV12-4; J: TRBJ1-2; D: NA; size: many; DNA: TGTGCCAGCAGTCCTTACTCAGGGAGGAGTGGCTACACCTTC; CDR3: CASSPYSGRSGYTF
V: TRBV7-9; J: TRBJ1-6; D: TRBD1; size: many; DNA: TGTGCCAGCACCGGGACAGGGGGCCGTGAAGCCCTCCACTTT; CDR3: CASTGTGGREALHF
V: TRBV5-1; J: TRBJ2-5; D: TRBD1; size: many; DNA: TGCGCCAGCAGGGGGGGGACAGGGACCCAAGAGACCCAGTACTTC; CDR3: CASRGGTGTQETQYF
V: TRBV10-3; J: TRBJ2-1; D: NA; size: large; DNA: TGTGCCATCATAGGGGGGCCGGGGGATGAGCAGTTCTTC; CDR3: CAIIGGPGDEQFF
V: TRBV5-1; J: TRBJ2-3; D: NA; size: many; DNA: TGCGCCAGCAGCGTCGGACTTCGTACAGATACGCAGTATTTT; CDR3: CASSVGLRTDTQYF
V: TRBV5-6; J: TRBJ2-3; D: NA; size: many; DNA: TGTGCCAGCAGCCGTGACAGCCCAGATACGCAGTATTTT; CDR3: CASSRDSPDTQYF
V: TRBV18; J: TRBJ2-5; D: NA; size: many; DNA: TGTGCCAGCGCAAGGGACATTCTTGAGACCCAGTACTTC; CDR3: CASARDILETQYF
V: TRBV11-2; J: TRBJ2-7; D: TRBD2; size: many; DNA: TGTGCCAGCAGCTCGTTCCGAGGGACTAGCGGGAGAAAGACGTACGAGCAGTACTTC; CDR3: CASSSFRGTSGRKTYEQYF
V: TRBV3-1; J: TRBJ2-7; D: TRBD2; size: many; DNA: TGTGCCAGCCAAACCCCGGGGGGCGAGCAGTACTTC; CDR3: CASQTPGGEQYF
V: TRBV5-1; J: TRBJ2-1; D: TRBD1; size: many; DNA: TGCGCCAGCAGCATAACAGGGGAATCCTACAATGAGCAGTTCTTC; CDR3: CASSITGESYNEQFF
V: TRBV3-1; J: TRBJ2-7; D: NA; size: medium-sized; DNA: TGTGCCAGCAGCCAGCGGGACCCAACCTACGAGCAGTACTTC; CDR3: CASSQRDPTYEQYF
V: TRBV27; J: TRBJ2-3; D: NA; size: many; DNA: TGTGCCAGCAGTTTAGAAGGGCGTTCAACGCAGTATTTT; CDR3: CASSLEGRSTQYF
V: TRBV7-9; J: TRBJ2-2; D: NA; size: many; DNA: TGTGCCAGCAGCTTATCCCGAGGGAGAGCGAACACCGGGGAGCTGTTTTTT; CDR3: CASSLSRGRANTGELFF
V: TRBV15; J: TRBJ2-2; D: NA; size: many; DNA: TGTGCCACCAGCGGGGCGGGGACCGGGGAGCTGTTTTTT; CDR3: CATSGAGTGELFF
V: TRBV3-1; J: TRBJ1-2; D: NA; size: many; DNA: TGTGCCAGCAGCCAAAGCCAGTATGGCTACACCTTC; CDR3: CASSQSQYGYTF
V: TRBV12-3/TRBV12-4; J: TRBJ1-4; D: NA; size: many; DNA: TGTGCCAGCACAGACGACTCGGGGGAAAAACTGTTTTTT; CDR3: CASTDDSGEKLFF
V: TRBV4-1; J: TRBJ2-4; D: NA; size: many; DNA: TGCGCCAGCAGCCAAGAGGGCGTTAGGGCCGGAGGCAAAAACATTCAGTACTTC; CDR3: CASSQEGVRAGGKNIQYF
V: TRBV10-3; J: TRBJ2-6; D: TRBD1; size: NA; DNA: TGTGCCATATCCGGGACAGGTCTTTCTGGGGCCAACGTCCTGACTTTC; CDR3: CAISGTGLSGANVLTF
V: TRBV28; J: TRBJ2-2; D: TRBD1; size: many; DNA: TGTGCCAGCAGTTCCGGACAGGGTCCATGGAAAACCGGGGAGCTGTTTTTT; CDR3: CASSSGQGPWKTGELFF
V: TRBV5-5; J: TRBJ2-1; D: NA; size: many; DNA: TGTGCCAGCAGCTCGACAGCCACCCTTTACAATGAGCAGTTCTTC; CDR3: CASSSTATLYNEQFF
V: TRBV5-1; J: TRBJ1-1; D: NA; size: NA; DNA: TGTACCAGCAGCTCTACACAGGGTACGGGGACTGAAGCTTTCTTT; CDR3: CTSSSTQGTGTEAFF
V: TRBV20-1; J: TRBJ2-3; D: NA; size: many; DNA: TGCAGTGCGCCCGGGGGCTTTGGCACAGATACGCAGTATTTT; CDR3: CSAPGGFGTDTQYF
V: TRBV7-2; J: TRBJ2-4; D: NA; size: many; DNA: TGTGCCAGCAGCTTAGTGGCAGGGGAGGAGGACAAAAACATTCAGTACTTC; CDR3: CASSLVAGEEDKNIQYF
V: TRBV20-1; J: TRBJ2-5; D: TRBD2; size: many; DNA: TGCAGTGCCAGACTAGCGGGAGTCATTGAGACCCAGTACTTC; CDR3: CSARLAGVIETQYF
V: TRBV6-2/TRBV6-3; J: TRBJ2-1; D: NA; size: many; DNA: TGTGCCAGCAGCGGCCGGGACAACCCAACCCGCAATGAGCAGTTCTTC; CDR3: CASSGRDNPTRNEQFF
V: TRBV5-1; J: TRBJ2-3; D: NA; size: many; DNA: TGCGCCAGCAGTAGGGGGAAGGGGACAGATACGCAGTATTTT; CDR3: CASSRGKGTDTQYF
V: TRBV5-1; J: TRBJ2-3; D: NA; size: many; DNA: TGCGCCAGCAGCTTGGGCGGGGTAGCAGATACGCAGTATTTT; CDR3: CASSLGGVADTQYF
V: TRBV3-1; J: TRBJ2-7; D: TRBD1; size: many; DNA: TGTGCCAGCAGCCAAGGGGGACAGACCTACGAGCAGTACTTC; CDR3: CASSQGGQTYEQYF
V: TRBV28; J: TRBJ1-5; D: TRBD1; size: many; DNA: TGTGCCAGCAGTCCGATAACAGGGGACAGCTACAATCAGCCCCAGCATTTT; CDR3: CASSPITGDSYNQPQHF
V: TRBV11-2; J: TRBJ1-5; D: NA; size: many; DNA: TGTGCCAGCAGCTTAGGGGACAAGAATCAGCCCCAGCATTTT; CDR3: CASSLGDKNQPQHF
V: TRBV7-8; J: TRBJ2-5; D: TRBD1; size: many; DNA: TGTGCCAGCAGGGGTGGGACAGGGGCCGGTCAAGAGACCCAGTACTTC; CDR3: CASRGGTGAGQETQYF
V: TRBV7-9; J: TRBJ1-2; D: TRBD1; size: many; DNA: TGTGCCAGCAGCTATCAGGGGGTACGGGTCTATGGCTACACCTTC; CDR3: CASSYQGVRVYGYTF
V: TRBV25-1; J: TRBJ2-1; D: TRBD2; size: many; DNA: TGTGCCAGCAGTAGGCTAGCGGGACGTAATGAGCAGTTCTTC; CDR3: CASSRLAGRNEQFF
V: TRBV20-1; J: TRBJ1-1; D: TRBD1; size: many; DNA: TGCAGTGCTGGAGAAACAGGGGGCTGGCCCACTGAAGCTTTCTTT; CDR3: CSAGETGGWPTEAFF
V: TRBV12-3/TRBV12-4; J: TRBJ2-7; D: TRBD2; size: many; DNA: TGTGCCAGCAGTAGGACTAGCGGGGAGCAGTACTTC; CDR3: CASSRTSGEQYF
V: TRBV5-1; J: TRBJ2-6; D: NA; size: many; DNA: TGCGCCAGCAGCAGATCAGGGGTTGGGGCCAACGTCCTGACTTTC; CDR3: CASSRSGVGANVLTF
V: TRBV27; J: TRBJ1-6; D: NA; size: many; DNA: TGTGCCAGCAGGGAGTCACCCGTTGAACCCCTCCACTTT; CDR3: CASRESPVEPLHF
V: TRBV12-5; J: TRBJ1-1; D: NA; size: many; DNA: TGTGCTAGTGCCTTACCCCCGGGAAGAGCTTTCTTT; CDR3: CASALPPGRAFF
V: TRBV18; J: TRBJ1-4; D: TRBD1; size: many; DNA: TGTGCCAGCTCACCGACAGGGACAAATGAAAAACTGTTTTTT; CDR3: CASSPTGTNEKLFF
V: TRBV20-1; J: TRBJ2-3; D: TRBD2; size: many; DNA: TGCAGTGCTAGTAGCGGGGGGCGCACAGATACGCAGTATTTT; CDR3: CSASSGGRTDTQYF
V: TRBV20-1; J: TRBJ2-1; D: NA; size: many; DNA: TGCAGTGCTGAAAAGGGGGGTTTCTCCTACAATGAGCAGTTCTTC; CDR3: CSAEKGGFSYNEQFF
V: TRBV10-1; J: TRBJ2-2; D: TRBD1; size: many; DNA: TGCGCCAGCAGCAAGGGACAGAGGAACACCGGGGAGCTGTTTTTT; CDR3: CASSKGQRNTGELFF
V: TRBV18; J: TRBJ1-1; D: NA; size: NA; DNA: TGTGCCAGCTCACCACCGCAGGGTGAAGCTTTCTTT; CDR3: CASSPPQGEAFF
V: TRBV6-2/TRBV6-3; J: TRBJ1-6; D: TRBD1; size: NA; DNA: TGTGCCAGCAGTGGAATTCACGGGACAGGGGAATCACCCCTCCACTTT; CDR3: CASSGIHGTGESPLHF
V: TRBV6-2/TRBV6-3; J: TRBJ2-1; D: NA; size: many; DNA: TGTGCCAGCAGTTACGCGCCCGAGCGAGGGTCCTACAATGAGCAGTTCTTC; CDR3: CASSYAPERGSYNEQFF